This TCR beta chain was sequenced during a study of blood T cells in healthy people across ages. PCR was performed a second time for about 6 to 12 cycles using a sample-barcoded 5' primer and a J-beta primer mix. Each CDR3 protein gets one entry after TCRdb re-called the 5' RACE reads with MiXCR. The sample has 630,000 or so distinct CDR3 sequences, about 30% seen once. This clonotype showed up many times. Germline-derived CDR1 and CDR2 are SGHRS and YFSETQ. There are 15 residues in the CDR3. V was pared by 4 bases and J by 5 bases, with 12 bases of the junction left unmatched. The J gene is TRBJ2-7, the V gene TRBV5-1, with TRBD1 matching over 7 bases. The sequencing input was blood. This TCR was sampled from a woman older than 75 in good health. CDR3 nucleotide sequence: TGCGCCAGCAGCCCCGCGAAGGGGGCTATAAACGAGCAGTACTTC. Protein product: CASSPAKGAINEQYF.